These 13 T cell receptor beta chains came from one sample sequenced in a study of T cell repertoires in cytomegalovirus infection. These receptors are not linked to any known antigen. Each CDR3 protein is one row after TCRdb ran MiXCR on the reads. The sample contains roughly 310,000 distinct CDR3 sequences, almost 30% of which appear only once. The specimen was cultured PBMCs, collected from culture after CMV antigen stimulation. These receptors originate from a human donor in good health (CMV status not recorded). Some clones in this sample may be carry-over from other donors' samples.

The chain links TRBV6-1 to TRBJ1-2; D is undetermined. The CDR3 spans 11 residues. Germline CDR1 and CDR2: MNHNS and SASEGT. V was trimmed by 7 bases and J by 3 bases, leaving 6 bases between them. The CDR3 is CASNLDYGYTF. The DNA of the CDR3 is TGTGCCAGCAATCTGGACTATGGCTACACCTTC.

This clonotype has a handful of counts. This sequence joins TRBV5-5 and TRBJ1-1; the D gene is possibly TRBD1 (6 bases). V lost 0 bases and J lost 3, with 9 bases in between. CDR3 length: 14 amino acids. Per germline, CDR1 SGHKS and CDR2 YYEKEE (reference sequence). This CDR3 reads CASSLEDSYTEAFF. In DNA, the CDR3 is TGTGCCAGCAGCTTGGAGGACAGTTACACTGAAGCTTTCTTT.

This chain uses TRBV10-3 with TRBJ1-2; 8 bases match TRBD1. Germline trimming cut 10 bases from V and 4 bases from J; bases unmatched to any gene: 8. The CDR3 consists of 13 residues. Per germline, CDR1 ENHRY and CDR2 SYGVKD. CDR3 region: CASGQGSIYGYTF. The CDR3 bases are TGTGCCAGCGGACAGGGTTCCATCTATGGCTACACCTTC.

The chain couples TRBV7-6 to TRBJ2-1, with 9 bases aligning to TRBD2. The germline gives CDR1 SGHVS, CDR2 FNYEAQ. The CDR3 totals 17 residues. V shed 4 bases, J shed 5 bases, and the junction held 12 bases outside the gene matches. The CDR3 here is CASSSPLPTSGNNEQFF. The CDR3 nucleotides read TGTGCCAGCAGCTCTCCGCTTCCGACTAGCGGAAACAATGAGCAGTTCTTC.

This sequence joins TRBV30 and TRBJ1-4, with 8 bases that match TRBD1. Per germline, CDR1 GTSNPN and CDR2 SVGIG (reference sequence). The CDR3 has 15 amino acids. With 0 bases clipped from V and 6 bases from J, the junction kept 6 bases outside the gene matches. The CDR3 DNA sequence: TGTGCCTGGAGTGTACCGCAGGGACAGGATGAAAAACTGTTTTTT. It yields the protein CAWSVPQGQDEKLFF.

This clonotype turned up a few times. The chain joins TRBV5-6 to TRBJ2-7; 9 bases are a match to TRBD1. Trimming cost V 2 bases and J 6 bases; bases outside gene matches: 6. CDR1 SGHDT and CDR2 YYEEEE come from the germline V gene. The CDR3 runs 14 residues. Here the CDR3 DNA reads TGTGCCAGCAGCTTAGGATACAGGGGGCTCGAGCAGTACTTC. Amino acid sequence: CASSLGYRGLEQYF.

There are many counts of this clonotype. CDR3 loop: CASSGTSFGGAGNTIYF. The CDR3 region has the DNA TGTGCCAGCAGCGGTACTTCTTTTGGGGGGGCCGGAAACACCATATATTTT. This chain uses TRBV9 with TRBJ1-3; a possible D gene is TRBD1 (6 bases). Germline V lookup: CDR1 SGDLS, CDR2 YYNGEE. V lost 3 bases and J 4 bases, leaving 20 bases between the germline ends. The CDR3 spans 17 residues.

At least ten counts were recorded for this clonotype. The V call is TRBV14, the J call TRBJ2-1, with TRBD2 matching over 7 bases. The V gene end was trimmed by 6 bases and the J gene end by 9 bases; junction bases not matched to a gene: 14. There are 15 residues in the CDR3. From germline, CDR1 is SGHDN and CDR2 FVKESK. Here the CDR3 reads CASRPGTMRHPEQFF. The CDR3 DNA is TGTGCCAGCAGGCCCGGGACTATGAGGCATCCTGAGCAGTTCTTC.

The J gene is TRBJ2-5, the V gene TRBV14; 7 bases align to TRBD1. After removal of 3 bases from V and 1 base from J, the junction contained 5 bases not matched to a gene. Germline-derived CDR1 and CDR2 are SGHDN and FVKESK. The CDR3 has 15 amino acids. The chain's CDR3 is CASSQTPGGQETQYF. CDR3 DNA sequence: TGTGCCAGCAGCCAGACGCCAGGGGGCCAAGAGACCCAGTACTTC.

The V and J genes are TRBV28 and TRBJ2-1; D unresolved. Deletions cut 2 bases from V and 2 bases from J, with 1 base between. Germline V gives CDR1 MDHEN, CDR2 SYDVKM. The CDR3 runs to 12 residues. The CDR3 protein is CASSLTYNEQFF. The DNA of the CDR3 is TGTGCCAGCAGTTTAACCTACAATGAGCAGTTCTTC. Supplemented by reference TRBV28 and TRBJ2-1, the full variable domain reads DVKVTQSSRYLVKRTGEKVFLECVQDMDHENMFWYRQDPGLGLRLIYFSYDVKMKEKGDIPEGYSVSREKKERFSLILESASTNQTSMYLCASSLTYNEQFFGPGTRLTVL.

This chain connects TRBV7-9 to TRBJ2-3; 10 nucleotides line up with TRBD2. Germline values: CDR1 SEHNR, CDR2 FQNEAQ (reference sequence). The CDR3 has 16 amino acids. V lost 5 bases and J lost 1; bases outside the gene matches: 6. The CDR3 protein is CASSNLAGARTDTQYF. The CDR3 coding sequence is TGTGCCAGCAGCAACCTAGCGGGGGCGCGCACAGATACGCAGTATTTT.

This clonotype has more than one count but fewer than ten. The V call is TRBV4-1, the J call TRBJ2-1, with 12 bases identical to TRBD2. The CDR3 covers 15 residues. J gave up 9 bases and V 8 bases, and 11 bases lay outside the gene matches. Germline loops: CDR1 MGHRA, CDR2 YSYEKL. CDR3 nucleotides: TGCGCCAGCCGCACGATGACTAGCGGGAGACGTGAGCAGTTCTTC. Translating it yields CASRTMTSGRREQFF.

This clonotype appeared once. This chain connects TRBV12-3 or TRBV12-4 to TRBJ1-1, with D possibly TRBD1 on 5 matching bases. Trimming left V 6 bases short and J 5 bases short, with 19 bases between. This CDR3 comprises 15 residues. The CDR3 DNA reads TGTGCCAGCAGCCCGACCCTGCGGGGGGGAACTGAAGCTTTCTTT. Translated: CASSPTLRGGTEAFF.